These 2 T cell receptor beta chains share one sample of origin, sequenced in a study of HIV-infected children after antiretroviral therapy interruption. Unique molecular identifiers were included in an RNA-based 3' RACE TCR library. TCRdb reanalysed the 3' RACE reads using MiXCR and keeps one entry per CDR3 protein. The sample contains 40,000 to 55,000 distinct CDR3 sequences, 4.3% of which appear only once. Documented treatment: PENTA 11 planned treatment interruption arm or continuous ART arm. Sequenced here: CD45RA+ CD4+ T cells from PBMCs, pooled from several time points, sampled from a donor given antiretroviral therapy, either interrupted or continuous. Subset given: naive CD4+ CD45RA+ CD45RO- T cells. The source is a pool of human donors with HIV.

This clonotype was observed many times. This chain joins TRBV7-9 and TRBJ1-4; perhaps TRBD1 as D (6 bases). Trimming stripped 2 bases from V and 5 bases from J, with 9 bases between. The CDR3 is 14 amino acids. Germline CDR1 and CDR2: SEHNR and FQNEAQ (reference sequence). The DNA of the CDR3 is TGTGCCAGCAGCTTAAGAGGGGGAAATGAAAAACTGTTTTTT. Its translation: CASSLRGGNEKLFF.

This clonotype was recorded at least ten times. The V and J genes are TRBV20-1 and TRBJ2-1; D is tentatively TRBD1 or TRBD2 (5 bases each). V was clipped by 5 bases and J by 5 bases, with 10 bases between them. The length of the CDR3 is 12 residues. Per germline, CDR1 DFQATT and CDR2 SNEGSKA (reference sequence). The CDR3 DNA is TGCAGTGCTCGAGGGGTGCACAATGAGCAGTTCTTC. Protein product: CSARGVHNEQFF.